The 28 T cell receptor beta chains in this list originate from one sample, sequenced in a study of CD8 T cells in Susac syndrome. Random hexamers were used to reverse transcribe about 0.5 to 1 ug of RNA. TCRdb processed the immunoSEQ multiplex PCR reads anew with MiXCR; each CDR3 protein has one entry. The sample records about 120,000 distinct CDR3 sequences, 96% being singletons. The sequenced material came from CD4+ T cells from PBMCs. The receptors originated from a human donor with Susac syndrome.

The rearrangement uses TRBV7-9 and TRBJ2-1, with 9 bases that match TRBD1. This CDR3 spans 15 amino acids. Unmatched junction bases numbered 10, after V lost 5 bases and J lost 8 bases. Germline values: CDR1 SEHNR, CDR2 FQNEAQ (reference sequence). The CDR3: CASSPAGTGWDEQFF. CDR3 nucleotide sequence: TGTGCCAGCAGCCCAGCCGGGACAGGGTGGGATGAGCAGTTCTTC.

The genes are TRBV3-1 and TRBJ1-5, with D hard to call. The CDR3 loop spans 13 amino acids. Germline V gives CDR1 LGHDT, CDR2 YNNKEL (reference sequence). V shed 0 bases and J shed 3 bases, with 3 bases lying between them. In DNA, the CDR3 is TGTGCCAGCAGCCAAGACCCCAATCAGCCCCAGCATTTT. Translation: CASSQDPNQPQHF. The full variable domain, in which reference TRBV3-1 and TRBJ1-5 provide the parts outside the CDR3, is DTAVSQTPKYLVTQMGNDKSIKCEQNLGHDTMYWYKQDSKKFLKIMFSYNNKELIINETVPNRFSPKSPDKAHLNLHINSLELGDSAVYFCASSQDPNQPQHFGDGTRLSIL.

V gene TRBV20-1 combines with J gene TRBJ1-2; 10 nucleotides agree with TRBD1. Per the germline V gene, CDR1 is DFQATT and CDR2 is SNEGSKA (reference sequence). V lost 3 bases and J lost 5; bases outside the gene matches: 6. The CDR3 spans 14 residues. The CDR3: CSARGTGAKYGYTF. The DNA for the CDR3 is TGCAGTGCTAGGGGGACAGGGGCCAAATATGGCTACACCTTC.

The rearrangement joins TRBV7-2 to TRBJ2-2, with 13 bases that match TRBD2. Germline V CDR1 and CDR2: SGHTA, FQGNSA. The CDR3 covers 17 residues. The V and J ends lost 2 bases and 5 bases, in that order; junction bases with no gene match: 5. CDR3 sequence: CASSLWTSGSGTGELFF. The CDR3 DNA reads as TGTGCCAGCAGCTTATGGACTAGCGGGAGTGGAACCGGGGAGCTGTTTTTT.

The chain carries TRBV20-1 and TRBJ2-3, with 8 bases lining up with TRBD1. Germline V gene data show CDR1 as DFQATT and CDR2 as SNEGSKA (reference sequence). The junction had 12 bases not matched to a gene; V was cut back by 6 bases and J by 4 bases. The CDR3 runs to 15 residues. Written as DNA, the CDR3 is TGCAGTGCGACCGATACAGGGGGAGTTGCAGATACGCAGTATTTT. Its protein is CSATDTGGVADTQYF.

V usage is TRBV9 and J usage is TRBJ2-5; unclear D gene. The CDR3 is made up of 14 amino acids. V was pared by 3 bases and J by 0 bases, with 9 bases between. Germline values: CDR1 SGDLS, CDR2 YYNGEE. CDR3 loop: CASSARMYQETQYF. The CDR3 DNA follows: TGTGCCAGCAGCGCCCGGATGTACCAAGAGACCCAGTACTTC.

V usage is TRBV2 and J usage is TRBJ2-7; a weak D match, TRBD1 (6 bases). The CDR3 is made up of 12 amino acids. Germline V gene data show CDR1 as SNHLY and CDR2 as FYNNEI. V was shortened by 6 bases and J by 3 bases, with 9 bases between the two germline ends. CDR3: CASSYRDYEQYF. Here the CDR3 DNA reads TGTGCCAGCAGCTACAGGGACTACGAGCAGTACTTC.

J is TRBJ2-1 and V is TRBV7-2; D is undetermined. CDR3 length: 14 amino acids. The V end was cut by 4 bases, the J end by 5 bases, with 12 bases between. CDR1 and CDR2 from the germline V gene are SGHTA and FQGNSA. The CDR3 DNA reads as TGTGCCAGCAGCTCCCCCCGCGGTAACAATGAGCAGTTCTTC. Its translation is CASSSPRGNNEQFF.

This clonotype was seen once. This chain connects TRBV28 to TRBJ2-2, with D hard to call. CDR1 and CDR2 from the germline V gene are MDHEN and SYDVKM. V was clipped by 3 bases and J by 0 bases, with 5 bases between them. This CDR3 contains 14 residues. The CDR3 reads CASSFWANTGELFF. In DNA form, the CDR3 reads TGTGCCAGCAGTTTCTGGGCGAACACCGGGGAGCTGTTTTTT.

This rearrangement joins TRBV15 to TRBJ2-1, with TRBD2 identical over 14 bases. The CDR3 runs to 14 residues. Germline loops: CDR1 LNHNV, CDR2 YYDKDF (reference sequence). The junction had 5 bases not matched to a gene; V was cut back by 8 bases and J by 8 bases. The CDR3 loop reads CATLGTSGSYEQFF. The CDR3 DNA sequence: TGTGCCACCCTCGGGACTAGCGGGAGCTATGAGCAGTTCTTC.

The CDR3 here is CASRGQGPRTGELFF. The CDR3 DNA reads as TGTGCCAGCAGAGGACAGGGACCAAGGACCGGGGAGCTGTTTTTT. The chain links TRBV6-5 to TRBJ2-2; 8 bases agree with TRBD1. The V gene's germline CDR1 is MNHEY and CDR2 SVGAGI. This CDR3 comprises 15 residues. V trimming: 6 bases; J trimming: 5 bases; junction bases outside the gene matches: 8.

The CDR3 DNA sequence: TGTGCCAGCAGTTTAACAGCGGGAGGCGTCGCAGATACGCAGTATTTT. This encodes CASSLTAGGVADTQYF. The V gene is TRBV28, the J gene TRBJ2-3; 9 bases are a match to TRBD2. The germline V gene has CDR1 MDHEN and CDR2 SYDVKM. The CDR3 has 16 amino acids. V lost 2 bases, J lost 4 bases, and 7 bases stayed unmatched.

The CDR3 sequence: CSVDEGGQFF. The CDR3, as DNA: TGCAGCGTTGATGAGGGCGGCCAGTTCTTC. V usage is TRBV29-1 and J usage is TRBJ2-5; maybe TRBD2 (5 bases). The J call may be mistaken, given a closer DNA end match to TRBJ2-1. The CDR3 is 10 amino acids. Germline V gene data show CDR1 as SQVTM and CDR2 as ANQGSEA.

This chain uses TRBV20-1 with TRBJ2-2; the match to TRBD2 covers 7 bases. V lost 4 bases, J lost 1 base, and 3 bases stayed unmatched. Germline V gene lookup returns CDR1 DFQATT and CDR2 SNEGSKA (reference sequence). The length of the CDR3 is 14 residues. The CDR3 sequence: CSAKQRENTGELFF. CDR3 in DNA: TGCAGTGCTAAACAGCGGGAGAACACCGGGGAGCTGTTTTTT.

The chain uses TRBV7-8 and TRBJ1-5, with D uncertain. Trimming cost V 8 bases and J 2 bases, with 13 bases left between them. This CDR3 has 14 residues. Germline V gene sequence: CDR1 SGHVS, CDR2 FQNEAQ. The CDR3 DNA follows: TGTGCCAGCGGAAAGGGAGCAGGCAATCAGCCCCAGCATTTT. It codes for CASGKGAGNQPQHF.

This clonotype was recorded only once. V is TRBV6-2 or TRBV6-3 and J is TRBJ2-1; 11 nucleotides match TRBD2. Losses at the gene ends were 4 bases for V and 9 bases for J; bases not matched to a gene: 11. Looked up from germline, CDR1 is MNHEY and CDR2 is SVGEGT. The CDR3 is 16 residues long. The CDR3: CASSSMTSGNDGEQFF. DNA of the CDR3: TGTGCCAGCAGTTCGATGACTAGCGGGAATGATGGTGAGCAGTTCTTC.

The genes are TRBV6-5 and TRBJ2-4, with 13 bases matching TRBD2. Germline loops: CDR1 MNHEY, CDR2 SVGAGI. After removal of 6 bases from V and 6 bases from J, the junction contained 5 bases not matched to a gene. CDR3 length: 15 residues. CDR3 region: CASSRLAGGANIQYF. In DNA form, the CDR3 reads TGTGCCAGCAGCAGACTAGCGGGAGGTGCAAACATTCAGTACTTC.

The chain uses TRBV28 and TRBJ2-5, with unresolved D. Per the germline V gene, CDR1 is MDHEN and CDR2 is SYDVKM. This CDR3 is built from 13 residues. The V end lost 2 bases, the J end lost 5 bases, and 9 bases lay between the germline ends. The CDR3 protein is CASSLGDWETQYF. For the CDR3, the DNA is TGTGCCAGCAGTTTAGGCGATTGGGAGACCCAGTACTTC.

The chain combines TRBV19 with TRBJ2-1; 11 nucleotides line up with TRBD2. The ends lost 2 bases at V and 3 bases at J; junction bases unmatched: 3. Germline CDR1 and CDR2: LNHDA and SQIVND (reference sequence). CDR3 length: 16 residues. As DNA, the CDR3 is TGTGCCAGTAGTATAACTAGCGGGAGCAACTACAATGAGCAGTTCTTC. Its translation is CASSITSGSNYNEQFF.

This rearrangement joins TRBV20-1 to TRBJ1-5; D call uncertain. The germline V and J ends were trimmed by 0 bases and 5 bases, with 5 bases remaining between them. From germline, CDR1 is DFQATT and CDR2 SNEGSKA (reference sequence). The CDR3 loop spans 12 amino acids. Here the CDR3 DNA reads TGCAGTGCTAGAGAGGGAGATCAGCCCCAGCATTTT. Residues: CSAREGDQPQHF.

The rearrangement joins TRBV20-1 to TRBJ1-1, with TRBD1 as a possible D gene (6 bases). The V end lost 2 bases, the J end lost 0 bases, and 7 bases lay between the germline ends. Germline V CDR1 and CDR2: DFQATT, SNEGSKA (reference sequence). The CDR3 extends over 13 amino acids. CDR3 loop: CSARWTVNTEAFF. The CDR3 DNA reads TGCAGTGCTAGATGGACAGTGAACACTGAAGCTTTCTTT.

V usage is TRBV12-3 or TRBV12-4 and J usage is TRBJ2-7; the D gene is possibly TRBD1 (5 bases). The CDR3 runs 13 residues. Trimming shortened V by 3 bases and J by 7 bases, and 13 bases separated the two germline ends. CDR3 DNA sequence: TGTGCCAGCAGTTTCAACAGGTTTCGGGAGCAGTACTTC. Encoded protein: CASSFNRFREQYF.

The V and J genes are TRBV10-3 and TRBJ2-1, with 7 bases that match TRBD2. Germline V gene sequence: CDR1 ENHRY, CDR2 SYGVKD. The CDR3 runs to 16 residues. J was trimmed by 3 bases and V by 3 bases; bases with no gene match: 8. The CDR3 reads CAISDAAQRGYNEQFF. As DNA, the CDR3 is TGTGCCATCAGTGACGCCGCGCAGCGGGGCTACAATGAGCAGTTCTTC.

This rearrangement joins TRBV9 to TRBJ2-1; D remains unclear. In germline, CDR1 is SGDLS, CDR2 YYNGEE. The CDR3 is made up of 17 amino acids. V lost 0 bases, J lost 3 bases, and 16 bases lay in between. As DNA, the CDR3 is TGTGCCAGCAGCGTAGATGTCCCGCCTTTACGCTACAATGAGCAGTTCTTC. It translates to CASSVDVPPLRYNEQFF.

The rearrangement links TRBV14 to TRBJ1-4; the D gene is possibly TRBD1 (5 bases). CDR3 length: 16 amino acids. Germline CDR1 and CDR2: SGHDN and FVKESK. Trimming left V 1 base short and J 3 bases short, with 12 bases between. CDR3 amino acids: CASSQGRGVANEKLFF. The CDR3 bases are TGTGCCAGCAGCCAAGGGAGGGGAGTCGCTAATGAAAAACTGTTTTTT.

The sample holds one count of this clonotype. J is TRBJ2-7 and V is TRBV19, with TRBD1 identical over 12 bases. Germline V gene lookup returns CDR1 LNHDA and CDR2 SQIVND (reference sequence). There are 16 residues in the CDR3. Trimming took 4 bases from V and 2 from J; bases not matched to a gene: 6. CDR3 sequence: CASSTTGTGGTYEQYF. CDR3 nucleotide sequence: TGTGCCAGTAGTACAACCGGGACAGGGGGCACCTACGAGCAGTACTTC.

The V and J genes are TRBV18 and TRBJ2-5; the D is unclear. CDR1 KGHSH and CDR2 LQKENI come from the germline V gene. This CDR3 comprises 14 residues. V was shortened by 2 bases and J by 4 bases, with 11 bases between the two germline ends. CDR3 region: CASSPGSPSETQYF. DNA for the CDR3: TGTGCCAGCTCACCAGGATCCCCGTCAGAGACCCAGTACTTC.

The rearrangement uses TRBV5-6 and TRBJ1-1; the D gene is possibly TRBD1 (5 bases). This CDR3 region has 14 residues. CDR1 is SGHDT, CDR2 YYEEEE, per germline. The germline V and J ends were trimmed by 5 bases and 3 bases, with 14 bases remaining between them. The CDR3 nucleotides are TGTGCCAGCAGGCGAGCGGGGGAGGACACTGAAGCTTTCTTT. This translates into CASRRAGEDTEAFF.